This record covers a single T cell receptor beta chain. What it recognizes is unknown. The germline gives CDR1 LGHNA, CDR2 YSLEER. V was clipped by 0 bases and J by 2 bases, with 11 bases between them. This CDR3 has 15 residues. The method was immunoSEQ multiplex PCR; TCRdb's version includes in-frame clones alone and lacks a portion of them. Among tens of thousands of clones listed, about 86% were seen once. The entry originates in a study of OX40 agonist ivuxolimab in advanced cancers. On the study more broadly: Ivuxolimab is an agonistic anti-OX40 (CD134) antibody, and patients were treated with it. Patients with prior anti-PD-1, anti-PD-L1 or anti-CTLA-4 therapy were eligible; 40% to 45% had some. Whole-study findings and limits: Nonresponders, in some cases, also had low normalized T-cell clonal expansion.

Sequences were derived from CD4+ or CD8+ T cells sorted from blood, sampled in a trial of the OX40 agonist ivuxolimab. This sequence originates from an adult with an advanced solid tumor such as melanoma, head and neck, liver or kidney cancer. The V and J genes are TRBV4-3 and TRBJ2-7, with D unclear. DNA of the CDR3: TGCGCCAGCAGCCAAGATACCGGCAGTACCTACGAGCAGTACTTC. Amino acids: CASSQDTGSTYEQYF.